Listed here are 20 T cell receptor beta chains from one sample, sequenced in a study of beta chain features in type 1 diabetes. The investigators reverse transcribed all of the isolated RNA, so they sequenced expressed TCRB transcripts. The assay was immunoSEQ multiplex PCR, and TCRdb's table has in-frame clones only and misses some. The sample has fewer than 20,000 clones, roughly two fifths seen once; the top ten hold about 0.5%. Sequenced sample: stem cell memory CD4+ T cells from blood. Receptor source: a woman in her thirties or forties in good health.

By share, this clone counts as medium-sized (0.01 to 0.1%). The V gene is TRBV23-1, the J gene TRBJ1-1, with a tentative D call TRBD1 (5 bases). TRBV23-1 is classed as an ORF, of uncertain function. The CDR3 contains 13 residues. Trimming left V 4 bases short and J 1 base short, with 7 bases between. This chain's CDR3 is CASSPDTNTEAFF. CDR3 sequence (DNA): TGCGCCAGCAGTCCGGACACGAACACTGAAGCTTTCTTT.

The chain couples TRBV2 to TRBJ1-5, with D hard to call. The germline V gene encodes CDR1 SNHLY and CDR2 FYNNEI. V dropped 7 bases and J dropped 11 bases, with 21 bases sitting between them. The CDR3 consists of 14 residues. The CDR3 DNA reads TGTGCCAGCATTTCGGGTTTGGGTGTTGGGTCCCAGCATTTT. It specifies CASISGLGVGSQHF.

The sample holds a few counts of this clone. The chain employs TRBV6-5 and TRBJ1-2; D not certain. The germline V gene has CDR1 MNHEY and CDR2 SVGAGI. Between the trimmed V and J ends, which lost 2 bases and 8 bases, there was a span of 12 bases. The CDR3 is 13 amino acids. This CDR3 is CASSYRNKEGYTF. In nucleotides, the CDR3 is TGTGCCAGCAGTTACCGGAACAAGGAGGGCTACACCTTC.

Sample share makes this clone medium-sized (0.01 to 0.1%). V gene TRBV5-1 combines with J gene TRBJ2-1; TRBD2 might be the D (6 bases). Germline V gene data show CDR1 as SGHRS and CDR2 as YFSETQ. This CDR3 has 16 amino acids. V lost 3 bases and J 0 bases, leaving 13 bases between the germline ends. CDR3 sequence (DNA): TGCGCCAGCAGCTGGAGGGGTCGTAGCTCCTACAATGAGCAGTTCTTC. It codes for CASSWRGRSSYNEQFF.

This chain connects TRBV6-5 to TRBJ2-7, with a tentative D call TRBD1 (5 bases). Between the trimmed V and J ends, which lost 2 bases and 2 bases, there was a span of 16 bases. CDR1 and CDR2 (germline): MNHEY, SVGAGI. The CDR3 spans 16 residues. Here the CDR3 DNA reads TGTGCCAGCAGTTACCGATGGACACGGTTCCCCTACGAGCAGTACTTC. It is translated as CASSYRWTRFPYEQYF.

The chain couples TRBV5-1 to TRBJ2-3; possibly TRBD1 for D (6 bases). The ends were cut back, 7 bases at V and 6 bases at J, with 21 bases in the middle. The length of the CDR3 is 15 residues. CDR1 is SGHRS, CDR2 YFSETQ, per germline. In DNA, the CDR3 is TGCGCCAGCCACCAAGGGACGCGCACAGGGGATACGCAGTATTTT. Translated, it gives CASHQGTRTGDTQYF.

V is TRBV5-6 and J is TRBJ2-3; D perhaps matches TRBD1 (6 bases). V dropped 2 bases and J dropped 2 bases, with 12 bases sitting between them. The CDR3 extends over 15 amino acids. In germline, CDR1 is SGHDT, CDR2 YYEEEE. The CDR3 protein is CASSLGTLATDTQYF. The DNA of the CDR3 is TGTGCCAGCAGCTTAGGGACACTGGCCACAGATACGCAGTATTTT.

This chain joins TRBV5-4 and TRBJ2-5; 10 bases are shared with TRBD2. This CDR3 is 14 amino acids long. The germline gives CDR1 SGHNT, CDR2 YYREEE (reference sequence). The trim removed 5 bases at V and 3 bases at J, leaving 4 bases unmatched. CDR3 bases: TGTGCCAGCAGACTAGCGGGGAGGAAAGAGACCCAGTACTTC. Its protein is CASRLAGRKETQYF.

The rearrangement uses TRBV6-6 and TRBJ1-3; D gene ambiguous. CDR1 and CDR2 from the germline V gene are MNHNY and SVGAGI (reference sequence). V was clipped by 6 bases and J by 4 bases, with 13 bases between them. The CDR3 totals 14 residues. CDR3 amino acids: CASSPGTLGNTIYF. The CDR3 coding sequence is TGTGCCAGCAGCCCCGGTACGCTGGGAAACACCATATATTTT.

The CDR3 reads CASSEARLAGGSRTDTQYF. CDR3 coding DNA: TGTGCCAGCAGTGAAGCGAGGCTAGCGGGGGGCTCACGCACAGATACGCAGTATTTT. This chain uses TRBV2 with TRBJ2-3, with 11 bases identical to TRBD2. CDR3 length equals 19 residues. Unmatched junction bases numbered 9, after V lost 0 bases and J lost 1 base. CDR1 SNHLY and CDR2 FYNNEI come from the germline V gene.

This chain links TRBV9 with TRBJ2-1; 8 bases are a match to TRBD2. Germline trimming cut 0 bases from V and 6 bases from J; bases unmatched to any gene: 5. The CDR3 is 15 residues long. CDR1 is SGDLS and CDR2 is YYNGEE in the germline V gene. CDR3 region: CASSVEERGRNEQFF. The DNA for the CDR3 is TGTGCCAGCAGCGTAGAAGAGCGGGGGCGCAATGAGCAGTTCTTC.

This clone was observed a few times. The gene calls are TRBV5-4 and TRBJ2-5; the D gene is possibly TRBD2 (5 bases). From germline, CDR1 is SGHNT and CDR2 YYREEE (reference sequence). CDR3 length: 15 amino acids. The ends were cut back, 6 bases at V and 0 bases at J, with 15 bases in the middle. The CDR3 sequence: CASTGGLSYQETQYF. CDR3 coding DNA: TGTGCCAGCACCGGAGGACTCTCGTACCAAGAGACCCAGTACTTC.

In this sample, this clone turned up once. The genes are TRBV7-8 and TRBJ2-3; 8 bases are a match to TRBD2. This CDR3 is 15 amino acids long. Per the germline V gene, CDR1 is SGHVS and CDR2 is FQNEAQ. J lost 8 bases, V lost 1 base, and 8 bases had no gene match. The DNA of the CDR3 is TGTGCCAGCAGCTTAGATCACCCGGGGGGGGGTACGCAGTATTTT. Translating it yields CASSLDHPGGGTQYF. Full variable domain (remainder filled in from reference TRBV7-8 and TRBJ2-3): GAGVSQSPRYKVAKRGQDVALRCDPISGHVSLFWYQQALGQGPEFLTYFQNEAQLDKSGLPSDRFFAERPEGSVSTLKIQRTQQEDSAVYLCASSLDHPGGGTQYFGPGTRLTVL.

The rearrangement joins TRBV2 to TRBJ2-7; the D gene is possibly TRBD1 (5 bases). The germline V gene has CDR1 SNHLY and CDR2 FYNNEI. The CDR3 totals 15 residues. V lost 3 bases and J 4 bases, leaving 16 bases between the germline ends. CDR3 DNA: TGTGCCAGCAGTGACGCAGGGTGGGAAGGGTACGAGCAGTACTTC. Encoded protein: CASSDAGWEGYEQYF.

This chain uses TRBV7-2 with TRBJ1-1; D remains unclear. The CDR3 sequence is 13 residues long. Germline CDR1 SGHTA, CDR2 FQGNSA. V lost 3 bases to trimming and J lost 1 base, with 6 bases between them. The CDR3 is CASSFQENTEAFF. DNA for the CDR3: TGTGCCAGCAGCTTCCAGGAGAACACTGAAGCTTTCTTT.

The chain has TRBV18 and TRBJ1-4; D is uncertain. Trimming took 1 base from V and 4 from J, leaving 4 bases between them. From germline, CDR1 is KGHSH and CDR2 LQKENI. CDR3 length: 13 residues. CDR3 bases: TGTGCCAGCTCACCACGGAGTAATGAAAAACTGTTTTTT. Translation: CASSPRSNEKLFF.

This chain links TRBV5-1 with TRBJ2-1, with D tentatively TRBD1 (5 bases). The CDR3 runs to 16 residues. In germline, CDR1 is SGHRS, CDR2 YFSETQ. Trimming stripped 1 base from V and 1 base from J, with 12 bases between. CDR3 loop: CASSLPLGDSYNEQFF. DNA for the CDR3: TGCGCCAGCAGCTTGCCCCTAGGGGATTCCTACAATGAGCAGTTCTTC. The whole variable domain, filled in from reference TRBV5-1 and TRBJ2-1, reads KAGVTQTPRYLIKTRGQQVTLSCSPISGHRSVSWYQQTPGQGLQFLFEYFSETQRNKGNFPGRFSGRQFSNSRSEMNVSTLELGDSALYLCASSLPLGDSYNEQFFGPGTRLTVL.

This clone was picked up a small number of times. The chain employs TRBV4-2 and TRBJ1-4, with TRBD1 matching over 10 bases. After removal of 2 bases from V and 8 bases from J, the junction contained 5 bases not matched to a gene. The CDR3 has 15 residues. CDR1 is LGHNA and CDR2 is YNFKEQ in the germline V gene. The CDR3 region is CASSQLDRGEEKLFF. CDR3 DNA: TGTGCCAGCAGCCAACTGGACAGGGGGGAGGAAAAACTGTTTTTT.

The V and J genes are TRBV19 and TRBJ2-3; D might be TRBD2 (6 bases). Germline CDR1 reads LNHDA; CDR2 reads SQIVND (reference sequence). The V and J ends lost 4 bases and 3 bases respectively, with 17 bases between them. The CDR3 sequence is 16 residues long. The CDR3 DNA sequence: TGTGCCAGTAGTACAACAGGAGGGAAGGTTACAGATACGCAGTATTTT. Translated, it gives CASSTTGGKVTDTQYF.

About this clone: Additional DNA sequences in this sample encode the identical CDR3. This chain links TRBV18 with TRBJ1-4; D might be TRBD1 (5 bases). CDR3 length: 15 amino acids. Trimming removed 0 bases at V and 7 bases at J, with 12 bases between. The germline V gene encodes CDR1 KGHSH and CDR2 LQKENI. CDR3 residues: CASSPPGQGREKLFF. CDR3 in DNA: TGTGCCAGCTCACCACCGGGCCAGGGCCGTGAAAAACTGTTTTTT.